The 22 T cell receptor beta chains listed next were all sequenced from one sample in a study of T-cell reconstitution after alpha-beta-depleted transplantation in children. A library of TCRbeta sequences, prepared with unique molecular identifiers, was generated. TCRdb reprocessed the PCR reads with MiXCR, giving one entry per CDR3 protein. The data contain about 270,000 distinct CDR3 sequences, about 10% of them singletons. The sample in question was PBMCs from the stem cell graft donor, obtained from the stem cell graft. The origin of the receptors is a human donor who donated a stem cell graft to a child with SCID.

The chain combines TRBV4-1 with TRBJ1-6; possible D gene TRBD1, 6 bases. The germline CDR1 and CDR2 sequences are MGHRA and YSYEKL. CDR3 length equals 16 residues. V dropped 3 bases and J dropped 2 bases, with 11 bases sitting between them. DNA for the CDR3: TGCGCCAGCAGCCAGAAGGGGGACGCCTATAATTCACCCCTCCACTTT. The encoded protein is CASSQKGDAYNSPLHF.

This clonotype appeared a few times. The rearrangement uses TRBV12-3 or TRBV12-4 and TRBJ2-7; 9 positions match TRBD2. The V segment lost 6 bases and the J segment 2 bases; nucleotides outside the gene matches: 2. The CDR3 contains 13 residues. Here the CDR3 DNA reads TGTGCCAGCAGCGTAGCGGGGGCCTACGAGCAGTACTTC. As protein: CASSVAGAYEQYF.

This clonotype was counted ten times or more. This rearrangement joins TRBV20-1 to TRBJ1-1; D perhaps matches TRBD1 (5 bases). Trimming took off 0 bases at V and 7 bases at J, with 12 bases between the two ends. Germline CDR1 DFQATT, CDR2 SNEGSKA (reference sequence). The CDR3 contains 13 residues. CDR3 region: CSAREGGDVEAFF. As DNA, the CDR3 is TGCAGTGCTAGAGAGGGGGGGGACGTTGAAGCTTTCTTT.

In its sample, this clonotype was seen many times. The chain couples TRBV7-9 to TRBJ2-7, with D possibly TRBD2 on 5 matching bases. The CDR3 spans 15 residues. The V end was cut by 6 bases, the J end by 5 bases, with 20 bases between. Germline loops: CDR1 SEHNR, CDR2 FQNEAQ (reference sequence). CDR3 in amino acids: CASRLDGLGVHEQYF. The CDR3 DNA sequence: TGTGCCAGCAGACTAGATGGTCTTGGGGTACACGAGCAGTACTTC.

The gene calls are TRBV10-3 and TRBJ2-3, with D tentatively TRBD1 or TRBD2 (6 bases each). V lost 0 bases, J lost 4 bases, and 20 bases lay in between. The CDR3 has 18 amino acids. Germline assignment: CDR1 ENHRY and CDR2 SYGVKD. The CDR3 sequence is CAISESLSGGKRADTQYF. CDR3 nucleotide sequence: TGTGCCATCAGTGAGTCCCTGTCCGGGGGCAAGCGTGCAGATACGCAGTATTTT.

Points on this clonotype: With a much larger clone just one base away, this may be a read error. V is TRBV20-1 and J is TRBJ2-7, with 10 bases identical to TRBD1. The CDR3 has 13 amino acids. Germline V CDR1 and CDR2: DFQATT, SNEGSKA (reference sequence). The CDR3 here is CTALGQGSYEQYF. The CDR3 nucleotides read TGCACTGCATTGGGACAGGGGAGTTACGAGCAGTACTTC.

In this sample, this clonotype turned up many times. V and J are TRBV12-3 or TRBV12-4 and TRBJ2-7, with 7 bases lining up with TRBD2. The CDR3 runs to 11 residues. With 3 bases clipped from V and 7 bases from J, the junction kept 0 bases outside the gene matches. The CDR3 here is CASSLGGEQYF. CDR3 bases: TGTGCCAGCAGTTTGGGAGGGGAGCAGTACTTC.

The chain combines TRBV20-1 with TRBJ1-6; maybe TRBD1 (5 bases). CDR1 is DFQATT, CDR2 SNEGSKA, per germline (reference sequence). V shed 1 base and J shed 6 bases, with 16 bases lying between them. The CDR3 sequence is 16 residues long. CDR3 sequence reads: CSARVGTVGPNSPLHF. Here the CDR3 DNA reads TGCAGTGCTAGAGTCGGGACCGTGGGCCCTAATTCACCCCTCCACTTT.

This clonotype has more than one count but fewer than ten. The CDR3 nucleotides are TGTGCCAGCAGCCCCCGACGGGAAGGCATTCAGTACTTC. Amino acids: CASSPRREGIQYF. The J gene is TRBJ2-4, the V gene TRBV7-8, with a possible D match to TRBD2 (5 bases). The germline gives CDR1 SGHVS, CDR2 FQNEAQ. This CDR3 comprises 13 residues. The V end was cut by 5 bases, the J end by 9 bases, with 14 bases between.

The gene calls are TRBV20-1 and TRBJ1-5; no clear D gene. V was clipped by 0 bases and J by 4 bases, with 13 bases between them. CDR1 is DFQATT, CDR2 SNEGSKA, per germline (reference sequence). The CDR3 length is 15 residues. The CDR3 DNA sequence: TGCAGTGCTAGAGATCAGGCACAGATAAATCAGCCCCAGCATTTT. Amino acids: CSARDQAQINQPQHF.

The chain combines TRBV11-2 with TRBJ2-6; 9 nucleotides agree with TRBD1. The CDR3 spans 14 residues. CDR1 and CDR2 from the germline V gene are SGHAT and FQNNGV. V lost 3 bases, J lost 13 bases, and 7 bases stayed unmatched. The CDR3 is CASSLRQGGRVLTF. CDR3 DNA: TGTGCCAGCAGCTTGCGACAGGGGGGGAGGGTCCTGACTTTC. The full variable domain, rest sourced from reference TRBV11-2 and TRBJ2-6, is EAGVAQSPRYKIIEKRQSVAFWCNPISGHATLYWYQQILGQGPKLLIQFQNNGVVDDSQLPKDRFSAERLKGVDSTLKIQPAKLEDSAVYLCASSLRQGGRVLTFGAGSRLTVL.

This clonotype showed up many times. The J gene is TRBJ2-3, the V gene TRBV5-4; 7 nucleotides line up with TRBD1. Trimming took 3 bases from V and 4 from J; bases not matched to a gene: 8. Germline V gives CDR1 SGHNT, CDR2 YYREEE (reference sequence). The CDR3 has 15 residues. CDR3 DNA sequence: TGTGCCAGCAGCTACCAATCCACAGGGGCAGATACGCAGTATTTT. Encoded protein: CASSYQSTGADTQYF.

The V gene is TRBV11-2, the J gene TRBJ1-1, with unresolved D. Trimming took off 0 bases at V and 6 bases at J, with 8 bases between the two ends. CDR1 is SGHAT and CDR2 is FQNNGV in the germline V gene. The CDR3 is 13 residues long. DNA for the CDR3: TGTGCCAGCAGCTTAGATCTTCACGCTGAAGCTTTCTTT. Its protein is CASSLDLHAEAFF.

This clonotype occurred a few times. V and J are TRBV6-2 or TRBV6-3 and TRBJ2-2; possibly TRBD1 for D (5 bases). V was clipped by 7 bases and J by 3 bases, with 12 bases between them. The CDR3 totals 14 residues. Germline CDR1 is MNHEY and CDR2 is SVGEGT. The CDR3 DNA reads TGTGCCAGCACTGGGGCAGGGTACACCGGGGAGCTGTTTTTT. Amino acids: CASTGAGYTGELFF.

This clonotype showed up just a few times. The rearrangement links TRBV12-3 or TRBV12-4 to TRBJ1-2; the D gene is possibly TRBD1 (5 bases). CDR3 length equals 13 residues. V lost 1 base and J lost 4, with 7 bases in between. The chain's CDR3 is CASSLGQIYGYTF. For the CDR3, the DNA is TGTGCCAGCAGTTTAGGACAGATCTATGGCTACACCTTC.

This clonotype came up a few times. The chain links TRBV3-1 to TRBJ2-1, with D tentatively TRBD1 (5 bases). Germline V lookup: CDR1 LGHDT, CDR2 YNNKEL (reference sequence). The CDR3 contains 12 residues. With 4 bases removed from V and 14 bases from J, the gap between germline ends came to 15 bases. CDR3 coding DNA: TGTGCCAGCAGCCCGGACCCAGGGCGTGAGTTCTTC. Translating gives CASSPDPGREFF.

This clonotype came up a few times. The chain combines TRBV5-1 with TRBJ2-5; tentative D call: TRBD2 (5 bases). This CDR3 has 14 amino acids. V lost 1 base and J lost 1, with 8 bases in between. The germline V gene encodes CDR1 SGHRS and CDR2 YFSETQ. The CDR3 loop is CASSLRGIQETQYF. DNA of the CDR3: TGCGCCAGCAGCTTGCGGGGAATCCAAGAGACCCAGTACTTC.

This chain connects TRBV5-1 to TRBJ2-3; D may be TRBD1 (6 bases). Germline V CDR1 and CDR2: SGHRS, YFSETQ. V lost 6 bases to trimming and J lost 4 bases, with 18 bases between them. The CDR3 runs to 15 residues. CDR3 DNA: TGCGCCAGCAACACGGGCGCAGGGGCTGCAGATACGCAGTATTTT. Amino acid sequence: CASNTGAGAADTQYF.

The J gene is TRBJ2-5, the V gene TRBV10-1; 7 bases map to TRBD1. V lost 2 bases to trimming and J lost 1 base; unmatched junction nucleotides: 1. Germline loops: CDR1 WNHNN, CDR2 SYGVQD (reference sequence). CDR3 length: 14 amino acids. CDR3 protein: CASSENRGQETQYF. CDR3 in DNA: TGCGCCAGCAGTGAGAACAGGGGCCAAGAGACCCAGTACTTC.

This clonotype was counted only a few times. This chain links TRBV5-1 with TRBJ2-5, with D perhaps given as TRBD1 or TRBD2 (5 bases each). Germline V gene data show CDR1 as SGHRS and CDR2 as YFSETQ. Trimming pared 0 bases from V and 4 bases from J, leaving 16 bases between. CDR3 size: 16 residues. The chain's CDR3 is CASSLAGPGFGETQYF. In DNA, the CDR3 is TGCGCCAGCAGCTTGGCGGGGCCGGGATTCGGAGAGACCCAGTACTTC.

Many counts were recorded for this clonotype. The chain links TRBV28 to TRBJ1-6, with 7 positions matching TRBD1. The V and J ends lost 6 bases and 7 bases, in that order; junction bases with no gene match: 6. Germline V lookup: CDR1 MDHEN, CDR2 SYDVKM. The CDR3 runs 14 residues. CDR3 protein: CASSPDRVNSPLHF. CDR3 coding DNA: TGTGCCAGCAGCCCTGACAGGGTAAATTCACCCCTCCACTTT.

The sample holds a few counts of this clonotype. This sequence joins TRBV12-3 or TRBV12-4 and TRBJ2-1; 7 nucleotides agree with TRBD2. V lost 7 bases and J lost 6; bases outside the gene matches: 15. The length of the CDR3 is 16 residues. The CDR3 sequence is CASNFYMGGVFNEQFF. The DNA for the CDR3 is TGTGCCAGCAATTTTTACATGGGGGGGGTATTCAATGAGCAGTTCTTC.